A selection of T cell receptor beta chains follows, all from one sample in a study of cytomegalovirus exposure and HLA in healthy donors. The protocol was immunoSEQ multiplex PCR, while the TCRdb copy is restricted to in-frame clones and leaves out a portion. Counted here are about 150,000 clones, 80% occurring once; the ten biggest clones make up about 2.5%. Sequenced: PBMCs. These receptor sequences come from a male donor in good health and CMV-seronegative. The conserved cysteine and the conserved F or W are not part of the CDR3 here.

v_call: TRBV6-1; j_call: TRBJ1-3; cdr3_aa: ASSRQGVFGNTIY
v_call: TRBV19; j_call: TRBJ1-1; cdr3_aa: ASSLRGFGTEAF
v_call: TRBV11-2; j_call: TRBJ2-3; cdr3_aa: ASSMSSGEDTQY
v_call: TRBV12-5; j_call: TRBJ2-7; cdr3_aa: ASGLGGPYEQY
v_call: TRBV7-9; j_call: TRBJ1-6; cdr3_aa: SSSLGRFTPPPYNSPLH
v_call: TRBV5-4; j_call: TRBJ2-2; cdr3_aa: ASSLGQGPTGELF
v_call: TRBV6-6; j_call: TRBJ1-1; cdr3_aa: ASKRDRGTLEAF
v_call: TRBV18; j_call: TRBJ1-1; cdr3_aa: ASSMGQPNTEAF
v_call: TRBV5-4; j_call: TRBJ2-5; cdr3_aa: ASSPGWASGGGETQY
v_call: TRBV19; j_call: TRBJ1-5; cdr3_aa: ASSIYLGQGSNQPQH
v_call: TRBV5-1; j_call: TRBJ1-4; cdr3_aa: ASTEEGDVATNEKLF
v_call: TRBV7-9; j_call: TRBJ2-7; cdr3_aa: ASSQGQGTGGYEQY
v_call: TRBV9; j_call: TRBJ2-7; cdr3_aa: ASSAPGTGFEQY
v_call: TRBV10-2; j_call: TRBJ2-5; cdr3_aa: ASSGSGGAPQTQY
v_call: TRBV7-6; j_call: TRBJ1-1; cdr3_aa: ASSSQQQGSTEAF
v_call: TRBV7-2; j_call: TRBJ1-2; cdr3_aa: ASSPAGVSYGYT
v_call: TRBV29-1; j_call: TRBJ1-2; cdr3_aa: SAYRGGSGYGYT
v_call: TRBV15; j_call: TRBJ2-6; cdr3_aa: ATSRTGSSGANVLT
v_call: TRBV5-4; j_call: TRBJ2-4; cdr3_aa: ASSLGSRTGAKNIQY
v_call: TRBV10-3; j_call: TRBJ1-5; cdr3_aa: ASRTGNQPQH
v_call: TRBV7-2; j_call: TRBJ2-5; cdr3_aa: ASSLVTSGDETQY
v_call: TRBV7-8; j_call: TRBJ1-1; cdr3_aa: ASSAGTRTEAF
v_call: TRBV27; j_call: TRBJ2-3; cdr3_aa: ASSSPAGGYGTDTQY
v_call: TRBV7-2; j_call: TRBJ2-7; cdr3_aa: ASSLSGDSPPPYEQY
v_call: TRBV10-2; j_call: TRBJ1-1; cdr3_aa: ASRDREVTEAF
v_call: TRBV6-1; j_call: TRBJ1-5; cdr3_aa: ASSQGTGGSQPQH
v_call: TRBV11-2; j_call: TRBJ1-4; cdr3_aa: ASSDRQGSGREKLF
v_call: TRBV6-6; j_call: TRBJ1-1; cdr3_aa: ASRFGDRGSEAF
v_call: TRBV5-1; j_call: TRBJ2-7; cdr3_aa: ASTVGTGAYEQY
v_call: TRBV21-1; j_call: TRBJ2-1; cdr3_aa: ATDNFSYNEQF
v_call: TRBV5-1; j_call: TRBJ1-1; cdr3_aa: ASSLDRRGTEAF
v_call: TRBV5-1; j_call: TRBJ1-3; cdr3_aa: ASSLGGISGNTIY
v_call: TRBV7-2; j_call: TRBJ2-5; cdr3_aa: ASSLPGQGAETQY
v_call: TRBV6-1; j_call: TRBJ2-7; cdr3_aa: ASNGDNYEQY
v_call: TRBV7-9; j_call: TRBJ1-1; cdr3_aa: ASSTSTGSTEAF
v_call: TRBV5-1; j_call: TRBJ2-7; cdr3_aa: ASSFGDYTNEQY
v_call: TRBV2; j_call: TRBJ1-2; cdr3_aa: ASSDSGTVPRYGYT
v_call: TRBV19; j_call: TRBJ1-1; cdr3_aa: ASSPLGGTEAF
v_call: TRBV4-1; j_call: TRBJ2-7; cdr3_aa: ASNVKGAMGQDRGRNEQY
v_call: TRBV5-1; j_call: TRBJ1-1; cdr3_aa: ASSYRQGTRPAEAF
v_call: TRBV27; j_call: TRBJ2-1; cdr3_aa: ASRPGTGYNEQF
v_call: TRBV5-1; j_call: TRBJ2-4; cdr3_aa: ASSLDQGRGKNIQY